Shown below are 18 T cell receptor beta chains from a single sample sequenced in a study of shared clonotypes between healthy human individuals. TCRdb's copy holds only in-frame clones and misses some; the assay was immunoSEQ multiplex PCR. The data hold roughly 2 million clones, with more than 90% observed a single time. Sequences were obtained from naive CD4+ T cells sorted from blood. Subset denoted: CD45RA+ positively selected. The receptors were gathered from a man younger than 35 in good health.

V and J are TRBV5-1 and TRBJ2-5; D tentatively reads TRBD1 or TRBD2 (5 bases each). The V end was cut by 4 bases, the J end by 4 bases, with 17 bases between. Germline V gene data show CDR1 as SGHRS and CDR2 as YFSETQ. The CDR3 totals 15 residues. The CDR3 protein is CASSGGAGGGETQYF. The CDR3 region has the DNA TGCGCCAGCAGCGGGGGAGCTGGAGGCGGAGAGACCCAGTACTTC.

The J gene is TRBJ2-5, the V gene TRBV7-9; maybe TRBD1 (5 bases). Trimming left V 4 bases short and J 4 bases short, with 16 bases between. The CDR3 is made up of 15 amino acids. Germline lookup yields CDR1 SEHNR and CDR2 FQNEAQ (reference sequence). The CDR3 nucleotides are TGTGCCAGCAGCTGGGGCTCCTCTAGGGGAGAGACCCAGTACTTC. Amino acids: CASSWGSSRGETQYF.

This chain links TRBV18 with TRBJ2-1; 8 bases map to TRBD1. J gave up 5 bases and V 6 bases, and 12 bases lay outside the gene matches. The CDR3 consists of 16 residues. CDR1 is KGHSH and CDR2 is LQKENI in the germline V gene. The CDR3 nucleotides read TGTGCCAGCTCTCGGACCCGGGACAGGTTCGACAATGAGCAGTTCTTC. This encodes CASSRTRDRFDNEQFF.

The chain joins TRBV9 to TRBJ1-2; D is unclear. The germline V gene encodes CDR1 SGDLS and CDR2 YYNGEE. This CDR3 has 16 amino acids. Trimming pared 4 bases from V and 4 bases from J, leaving 20 bases between. The CDR3 is CASSTVSAGEGYGYTF. The CDR3, as DNA: TGTGCCAGCAGCACCGTCTCTGCCGGGGAAGGCTATGGCTACACCTTC.

This rearrangement joins TRBV7-9 to TRBJ1-4, with D perhaps TRBD1 (6 bases). This CDR3 is built from 18 residues. Germline CDR1 SEHNR, CDR2 FQNEAQ (reference sequence). Trimming removed 1 base from V and 0 bases from J, with 15 bases in between. The CDR3 coding sequence is TGTGCCAGCAGCTTAGTGGGCAGGGGAGGAGCAACTAATGAAAAACTGTTTTTT. Translating gives CASSLVGRGGATNEKLFF.

The CDR3 reads CASSLAAENSPLHF. DNA for the CDR3: TGCGCCAGCAGCTTGGCAGCAGAAAACTCACCCCTCCACTTT. The chain has TRBV5-1 and TRBJ1-6, with D unclear. Germline V gives CDR1 SGHRS, CDR2 YFSETQ. This CDR3 is built from 14 residues. The V end lost 0 bases, the J end lost 10 bases, and 11 bases lay between the germline ends.

The chain employs TRBV18 and TRBJ1-5, with D hard to call. CDR1 and CDR2 from the germline V gene are KGHSH and LQKENI. This CDR3 region has 14 residues. The ends were cut back, 4 bases at V and 9 bases at J, with 16 bases in the middle. In DNA form, the CDR3 reads TGTGCCAGCTCACTATCGGACGGAGCCCTGCCCCAGCATTTT. It encodes CASSLSDGALPQHF.

This clone was detected only once. The chain combines TRBV6-6 with TRBJ2-2, with a weak D call TRBD1 (5 bases). There are 15 residues in the CDR3. Trimming shortened V by 7 bases and J by 0 bases, and 12 bases separated the two germline ends. Germline CDR1 reads MNHNY; CDR2 reads SVGAGI (reference sequence). The CDR3 spells CASIFSTANTGELFF. Written as DNA, the CDR3 is TGTGCCAGCATTTTTTCGACAGCGAACACCGGGGAGCTGTTTTTT.

The chain is built from TRBV5-5 and TRBJ2-2, with 7 bases matching TRBD1. The CDR3 has 14 amino acids. Germline CDR1 reads SGHKS; CDR2 reads YYEKEE (reference sequence). V shed 1 base, J shed 5 bases, and the junction held 2 bases outside the gene matches. The DNA of the CDR3 is TGTGCCAGCAGCTTGCAGGGGGTTACCGGGGAGCTGTTTTTT. It yields the protein CASSLQGVTGELFF.

The rearrangement joins TRBV19 to TRBJ2-6, with D unclear. Trimming left V 6 bases short and J 0 bases short, with 3 bases between. The CDR3 is made up of 13 amino acids. Germline-derived CDR1 and CDR2 are LNHDA and SQIVND (reference sequence). CDR3 in amino acids: CASRISGANVLTF. DNA for the CDR3: TGTGCCAGTAGGATCTCTGGGGCCAACGTCCTGACTTTC.

This sequence joins TRBV28 and TRBJ2-1, with 7 bases fitting TRBD1. The CDR3 covers 14 residues. Germline-derived CDR1 and CDR2 are MDHEN and SYDVKM. Trimming took 5 bases from V and 5 from J; bases not matched to a gene: 6. The CDR3 region has the DNA TGTGCCAGCAGTCCGAACACAGGGGACAATGAGCAGTTCTTC. It codes for CASSPNTGDNEQFF.

The chain links TRBV10-1 to TRBJ2-3, with a weak D call TRBD2 (5 bases). V was shortened by 5 bases and J by 6 bases, with 24 bases between the two germline ends. CDR1 and CDR2 (germline): WNHNN, SYGVQD (reference sequence). The CDR3 is 17 amino acids. CDR3 coding DNA: TGCGCCAGCAGTATTGGGGAGATGATGGATAAATGGGATACGCAGTATTTT. It encodes CASSIGEMMDKWDTQYF.

The rearrangement links TRBV18 to TRBJ2-7, with a tentative D call TRBD2 (5 bases). This CDR3 has 15 amino acids. Germline V gene lookup returns CDR1 KGHSH and CDR2 LQKENI. The V end was cut by 6 bases, the J end by 5 bases, with 20 bases between. In nucleotides, the CDR3 is TGTGCCAGCTCCCTAACGTACCTCGGAGGCCACGAGCAGTACTTC. It codes for CASSLTYLGGHEQYF.

For the CDR3, the DNA is TGTGCCAGCAGTTACAGTCACCAGGGTGACTATGGCTACACCTTC. Translation gives CASSYSHQGDYGYTF. The chain combines TRBV6-5 with TRBJ1-2; TRBD1 might be the D (5 bases). There are 15 residues in the CDR3. V lost 2 bases and J 3 bases, leaving 13 bases between the germline ends. Germline V gene data show CDR1 as MNHEY and CDR2 as SVGAGI.

This sequence joins TRBV6-1 and TRBJ2-7; D call uncertain. Trimming stripped 6 bases from V and 3 bases from J, with 12 bases between. This CDR3 has 13 amino acids. From germline, CDR1 is MNHNS and CDR2 SASEGT. CDR3 amino acids: CASRNWADYEQYF. CDR3 coding DNA: TGTGCCAGCAGGAATTGGGCCGACTACGAGCAGTACTTC.

This chain links TRBV19 with TRBJ1-1; D remains unclear. Germline assignment: CDR1 LNHDA and CDR2 SQIVND (reference sequence). The V and J ends lost 4 bases and 5 bases respectively, with 23 bases between them. The CDR3 is 17 amino acids. CDR3 in amino acids: CASSKRKERRLRTEAFF. The CDR3 DNA is TGTGCCAGTAGTAAGCGAAAAGAACGGCGTTTGAGGACTGAAGCTTTCTTT.

The V gene is TRBV18, the J gene TRBJ1-2, with a weak D call TRBD1 (6 bases). The CDR3 has 15 residues. From germline, CDR1 is KGHSH and CDR2 LQKENI. V gave up 2 bases and J gave up 0 bases, with 10 bases separating them. CDR3 in amino acids: CASSPMAGANYGYTF. CDR3 in DNA: TGTGCCAGCTCACCAATGGCAGGGGCTAACTATGGCTACACCTTC.

The V and J genes are TRBV27 and TRBJ2-7, with 7 bases lining up with TRBD2. The CDR3 totals 12 residues. The V segment lost 6 bases and the J segment 2 bases; nucleotides outside the gene matches: 1. Germline CDR1 reads MNHEY; CDR2 reads SMNVEV (reference sequence). The CDR3 sequence: CASRAGAYEQYF. In DNA, the CDR3 is TGTGCCAGCAGGGCGGGGGCCTACGAGCAGTACTTC.